These T cell receptor beta chains were read from a single sample in a study of shared clonotypes between healthy human individuals. Clones were sequenced by immunoSEQ multiplex PCR, and TCRdb holds only the in-frame ones, with some missing. The table records roughly 850,000 clones, 90% to 97% of them present only once. Sequenced input: naive CD8+ T cells sorted from blood. Every receptor here comes from a man aged 25 to 45 in good health. The CDR3 runs from the conserved cysteine through the conserved F or W.

CDR3: CASSDYRDGDEQYF; J: TRBJ2-7; V: TRBV6-1
CDR3: CASSLRREDVQFF; J: TRBJ2-1; V: TRBV27
CDR3: CASSWTRDHGDTQYF; J: TRBJ2-3; V: TRBV7-8
CDR3: CASSLTGIGNQPQHF; J: TRBJ1-5; V: TRBV5-1
CDR3: CASSLNPSYEQYF; J: TRBJ2-7; V: TRBV28
CDR3: CASSLDRTPTYEQYF; J: TRBJ2-7; V: TRBV5-1
CDR3: CASSDLEEKLFF; J: TRBJ1-4; V: TRBV12-5
CDR3: CASSGLGSTDTQYF; J: TRBJ2-3; V: TRBV5-1
CDR3: CASSLLTGAENEQFF; J: TRBJ2-1; V: TRBV7-8
CDR3: CASSLTSGDYEQYF; J: TRBJ2-7; V: TRBV7-9
CDR3: CASSEPGGPVYNEQFF; J: TRBJ2-1; V: TRBV2
CDR3: CASSLERGGSNQPQHF; J: TRBJ1-5; V: TRBV5-6
CDR3: CASSLRAQETQYF; J: TRBJ2-5; V: TRBV7-6
CDR3: CAIIWRDVPPGELFF; J: TRBJ2-2; V: TRBV10-3
CDR3: CSVEERDTGELFF; J: TRBJ2-2; V: TRBV29-1
CDR3: CASSLDRFYEQYF; J: TRBJ2-7; V: TRBV27
CDR3: CASSLAGSYNEQFF; J: TRBJ2-1; V: TRBV2
CDR3: CASGTGYEQYF; J: TRBJ2-7; V: TRBV28
CDR3: CASSDLRGSGGLDGYTF; J: TRBJ1-2; V: TRBV9
CDR3: CASSLVGVGGELFF; J: TRBJ2-2; V: TRBV5-1
CDR3: CASRPLGSVSYEQYF; J: TRBJ2-7; V: TRBV28
CDR3: CASSMIGQGFGEQYF; J: TRBJ2-7; V: TRBV6-1